A selection of T cell receptor beta chains follows, all from one sample in a study of blood T cell repertoires in COVID-19. Assay used: immunoSEQ multiplex PCR; TCRdb lists only in-frame clones, some missing. The data hold approximately 330,000 clones, with approximately 83% observed a single time. Sequenced input: PBMCs or T cells enriched from blood (not recorded which). The receptors derive from a woman aged 40 to 50 with acute COVID-19. CDR3s include the opening cysteine and the closing phenylalanine or tryptophan. Fields, in order: D gene, J gene, clone size, V gene, CDR3 DNA, CDR3 protein. A D gene is named only where the DNA matches it firmly. Rows give clone size only sometimes, using once, few, many, or a class for an expanded clone.

D: TRBD1
J: TRBJ2-1
size: -
V: TRBV7-2
DNA: TGTGCCAGCAGCCGGACAGGGAACGGCTACAATGAGCAGTTCTTC
CDR3: CASSRTGNGYNEQFF

D: -
J: TRBJ1-2
size: -
V: TRBV11-2
DNA: TGTGCCAGCAGCTACAGAGGGCGGACTAACTATGGCTACACCTTC
CDR3: CASSYRGRTNYGYTF

D: -
J: TRBJ2-7
size: -
V: TRBV2
DNA: TGTGCCAGCAGTGAGGAGGACAGCCGATCCTACGAGCAGTACTTC
CDR3: CASSEEDSRSYEQYF

D: -
J: TRBJ2-7
size: few
V: TRBV28
DNA: TGTGCCAGCAGTCCCCGGACAAAAACCTACGAGCAGTACTTC
CDR3: CASSPRTKTYEQYF

D: -
J: TRBJ1-4
size: -
V: TRBV27
DNA: TGTGCCAGCAGTTCACAGGGTCCGGGTGAAAAACTGTTTTTT
CDR3: CASSSQGPGEKLFF

D: TRBD2
J: TRBJ2-1
size: once
V: TRBV7-2
DNA: TGTGCCAGCAGCAGGCGGGCGGGAGTAAGCTACAATGAGCAGTTCTTC
CDR3: CASSRRAGVSYNEQFF

D: -
J: TRBJ2-7
size: -
V: TRBV27
DNA: TGTGCCAGCAGTCCCGGACAGAAGAGCTCCTACGAGCAGTACTTC
CDR3: CASSPGQKSSYEQYF

D: -
J: TRBJ1-6
size: -
V: TRBV10-3
DNA: TGTGCCATCAGTGATAGTCCCCTTCGGACAGATAATTCACCCCTCCACTTT
CDR3: CAISDSPLRTDNSPLHF

D: -
J: TRBJ2-5
size: -
V: TRBV6-5
DNA: TGTGCCAGCGACAGTCCCGGAGGGGAGACCCAGTACTTC
CDR3: CASDSPGGETQYF

D: TRBD1
J: TRBJ1-5
size: -
V: TRBV5-1
DNA: TGCGCCAGCAGCAGGGGACAGGAGATCCTGCCCAATCAGCCCCAGCATTTT
CDR3: CASSRGQEILPNQPQHF

D: -
J: TRBJ1-2
size: -
V: TRBV9
DNA: TGTGCCAGCAGCGCCCACCCGGACAGAGCCTCCTATGGCTACACCTTC
CDR3: CASSAHPDRASYGYTF

D: TRBD1
J: TRBJ1-2
size: -
V: TRBV11-2
DNA: TGTGCCAGCAGCTTAGGGACAGGGAAACATCCCCATGGCTACACCTTC
CDR3: CASSLGTGKHPHGYTF

D: -
J: TRBJ2-7
size: many
V: TRBV6-2/TRBV6-3
DNA: TGTGCCAGCAGTTTCGAAGGGGGAGTACTGTACGAGCAGTACTTC
CDR3: CASSFEGGVLYEQYF

D: TRBD1
J: TRBJ2-5
size: -
V: TRBV7-9
DNA: TGTGCCAGCAGCCGGGGGACAGGAGACGCCCAAGAGACCCAGTACTTC
CDR3: CASSRGTGDAQETQYF

D: -
J: TRBJ1-4
size: -
V: TRBV10-3
DNA: TGTGCCATCAGTGCTCAGTATAATGAAAAACTGTTTTTT
CDR3: CAISAQYNEKLFF

D: -
J: TRBJ1-1
size: -
V: TRBV29-1
DNA: TGCAGCGTTGATGTCCAGGTAGGCACTGAAGCTTTCTTT
CDR3: CSVDVQVGTEAFF

D: -
J: TRBJ1-2
size: -
V: TRBV27
DNA: TGTGCCAGCAGTTTTGGGGGGGCTAACTATGGCTACACCTTC
CDR3: CASSFGGANYGYTF

D: TRBD2
J: TRBJ2-2
size: -
V: TRBV13
DNA: TGTGCCAGCAGCTTTTACGGGAGGCGCAACACCGGGGAGCTGTTTTTT
CDR3: CASSFYGRRNTGELFF

D: TRBD2
J: TRBJ2-5
size: -
V: TRBV5-1
DNA: TGCGCCAGCAGCTTGGTGGCGGGGGGACAAGAGACCCAGTACTTC
CDR3: CASSLVAGGQETQYF

D: TRBD1
J: TRBJ1-6
size: -
V: TRBV18
DNA: TGTGCCAGCTCACCCGGACAGGGGGCCGTCTATTCACCCCTCCACTTT
CDR3: CASSPGQGAVYSPLHF

D: TRBD1
J: TRBJ2-1
size: -
V: TRBV6-2/TRBV6-3
DNA: TGTGCCAGCAGTTACCGGGACAGGGGGCGTGACAATGAGCAGTTCTTC
CDR3: CASSYRDRGRDNEQFF

D: TRBD1
J: TRBJ1-5
size: -
V: TRBV18
DNA: TGTGCCAGCTCACGGGACAGGCTAAATCAGCCCCAGCATTTT
CDR3: CASSRDRLNQPQHF

D: TRBD1
J: TRBJ2-2
size: few
V: TRBV5-1
DNA: TGCGCCAGCAGCTCACAGGGGACCGGGGAGCTGTTTTTT
CDR3: CASSSQGTGELFF

D: TRBD1
J: TRBJ1-5
size: -
V: TRBV7-8
DNA: TGTGCCAGCAGCTGGAAGGGGGCTGATCAGCCCCAGCATTTT
CDR3: CASSWKGADQPQHF

D: TRBD1
J: TRBJ1-6
size: -
V: TRBV18
DNA: TGTGCCAGCTCACCGGGACAGGGACGATCACCCCTCCACTTT
CDR3: CASSPGQGRSPLHF

D: -
J: TRBJ1-1
size: -
V: TRBV5-8
DNA: TGTGCCAGCAGCCCACGGACAGAAAACACTGAAGCTTTCTTT
CDR3: CASSPRTENTEAFF

D: TRBD1
J: TRBJ1-6
size: -
V: TRBV28
DNA: TGTGCCAGCAGTATAAGACCGGGACAGGGGGATTCACCCCTCCACTTT
CDR3: CASSIRPGQGDSPLHF

D: -
J: TRBJ1-4
size: -
V: TRBV15
DNA: TGTGCCACCAGACCGGACAAGGTCTTTAATGAAAAACTGTTTTTT
CDR3: CATRPDKVFNEKLFF

D: TRBD1
J: TRBJ2-7
size: -
V: TRBV19
DNA: TGTGCCAGTAGTCCGGGACAGAGACCTTACGAGCAGTACTTC
CDR3: CASSPGQRPYEQYF

D: TRBD1
J: TRBJ2-5
size: -
V: TRBV19
DNA: TGTGCCAGTAGTATCCTCCGGGACAGCCAAGAGACCCAGTACTTC
CDR3: CASSILRDSQETQYF

D: -
J: TRBJ1-4
size: -
V: TRBV28
DNA: TGTGCCAGCAGTTTATTAGGGGATGAAAAACTGTTTTTT
CDR3: CASSLLGDEKLFF

D: TRBD1
J: TRBJ1-1
size: -
V: TRBV27
DNA: TGTGCCAGCACCCATCCAGGGGGCAGAAGGAACACTGAAGCTTTCTTT
CDR3: CASTHPGGRRNTEAFF

D: TRBD2
J: TRBJ2-1
size: -
V: TRBV11-3
DNA: TGTGCCAGCAGCTTAGATAGCGGGAACAATGAGCAGTTCTTC
CDR3: CASSLDSGNNEQFF

D: TRBD1
J: TRBJ1-6
size: -
V: TRBV2
DNA: TGTGCCGCAAGGACAGGGGGAAATTCACCCCTCCACTTT
CDR3: CAARTGGNSPLHF

D: -
J: TRBJ1-5
size: -
V: TRBV10-3
DNA: TGTGCCATCAGTCAGTCAGCCCTTAGCAATCAGCCCCAGCATTTT
CDR3: CAISQSALSNQPQHF

D: TRBD1
J: TRBJ1-2
size: -
V: TRBV5-4
DNA: TGTGCCAGCAGCTTACAGGGGGCCAAGGGGGGCTACACCTTC
CDR3: CASSLQGAKGGYTF

D: TRBD1
J: TRBJ1-4
size: -
V: TRBV28
DNA: TGTGCCAGCAAAGAGGGGGCCTCCACTAATGAAAAACTGTTTTTT
CDR3: CASKEGASTNEKLFF

D: TRBD2
J: TRBJ2-1
size: few
V: TRBV7-3
DNA: TGTGCCAGCAGCCCTAGCGGGAGGATCAATGAGCAGTTCTTC
CDR3: CASSPSGRINEQFF

D: -
J: TRBJ2-7
size: few
V: TRBV6-5
DNA: TGTGCCAGCAGTTACTCCCAGGGGGGCAACGAGCAGTACTTC
CDR3: CASSYSQGGNEQYF

D: TRBD2
J: TRBJ2-7
size: -
V: TRBV9
DNA: TGTGCCAGCAGCCCCGGGACTACCTACCTTTACGAGCAGTACTTC
CDR3: CASSPGTTYLYEQYF

D: TRBD1
J: TRBJ2-7
size: -
V: TRBV6-5
DNA: TGTGCCAGCAGTCCACAGGGGATCCCCTACGAGCAGTACTTC
CDR3: CASSPQGIPYEQYF

D: TRBD1
J: TRBJ1-4
size: -
V: TRBV6-6
DNA: TGTGCCAGCAGTTACCAGACAGGGGGGGGTGAAAAACTGTTTTTT
CDR3: CASSYQTGGGEKLFF

D: TRBD2
J: TRBJ2-3
size: -
V: TRBV10-1
DNA: TGCGCCAGCAGTGAGTCTAAAGCGGGGGGCCCCCACAGCACAGATACGCAGTATTTT
CDR3: CASSESKAGGPHSTDTQYF

D: TRBD2
J: TRBJ2-3
size: once
V: TRBV5-1
DNA: TGCGCCAGCAGCTTGGTTGGGACTAGCGGGGCTCAAGATACGCAGTATTTT
CDR3: CASSLVGTSGAQDTQYF

D: TRBD1
J: TRBJ1-2
size: -
V: TRBV4-3
DNA: TGCGCCAGCAGCCAAGATCTGGGACAGGGAACTTTCTATGGCTACACCTTC
CDR3: CASSQDLGQGTFYGYTF

D: TRBD2
J: TRBJ2-1
size: -
V: TRBV10-3
DNA: TGTGCCATCAGTGACGGCGGGAGGGGGCCCTACAATGAGCAGTTCTTC
CDR3: CAISDGGRGPYNEQFF

D: TRBD2
J: TRBJ2-7
size: few
V: TRBV5-1
DNA: TGCGCCAGCAGCTCAACCAGCGGGAGTGTCCACGAGCAGTACTTC
CDR3: CASSSTSGSVHEQYF

D: TRBD2
J: TRBJ2-3
size: once
V: TRBV10-3
DNA: TGTGCCGCATGCACTAGCGGGAGGGCCGGAGATACGCAGTATTTT
CDR3: CAACTSGRAGDTQYF

D: TRBD1
J: TRBJ2-1
size: -
V: TRBV5-1
DNA: TGCGCCAGCAGCCGAACCGGGACAGACTTAAATGAGCAGTTCTTC
CDR3: CASSRTGTDLNEQFF

D: -
J: TRBJ2-7
size: -
V: TRBV19
DNA: TGTGCCAGTAGCGCCGCCCAGACTCAGGGGCGGTCCGAGCAGTACTTC
CDR3: CASSAAQTQGRSEQYF

D: -
J: TRBJ1-5
size: -
V: TRBV5-5
DNA: TGTGCCAGCAGCTTGGGAGCCCATAGCAATCAGCCCCAGCATTTT
CDR3: CASSLGAHSNQPQHF

D: -
J: TRBJ2-2
size: -
V: TRBV18
DNA: TGTGCCAGCTCTCTTAAGCCCGGGACTCCATACACCGGGGAGCTGTTTTTT
CDR3: CASSLKPGTPYTGELFF

D: -
J: TRBJ1-5
size: -
V: TRBV7-9
DNA: TGTGCCAGCAGCTTAGCTTCCGGGGGTAGTCAGCCCCAGCATTTT
CDR3: CASSLASGGSQPQHF